This TCR beta chain was sequenced during a study of blood T cells in healthy people across ages. The V and J ends lost 6 bases and 3 bases, in that order; junction bases with no gene match: 11. There are 16 residues in the CDR3. CDR1 and CDR2 from the germline V gene are MDHEN and SYDVKM. Sample-barcoded 5' priming and a J-beta primer mix drove a second PCR of about 6 to 12 cycles. One entry per CDR3 protein, called by TCRdb with MiXCR from the 5' RACE reads. The table records over 1,300,000 distinct CDR3 sequences, 59% of them present only once. Material for sequencing was blood. The rearrangement joins TRBV28 to TRBJ2-4, with TRBD2 matching over 7 bases. The receptor was derived from a man aged 18 to 30 in good health. The CDR3 nucleotides are TGTGCCAGCAGCCATAGCGGGTCGGAAGTCAAAAACATTCAGTACTTC. It specifies CASSHSGSEVKNIQYF.